The rows below give T cell receptor beta chains drawn from one sample of a study of beta chain features in type 1 diabetes. The repertoire was sequenced with immunoSEQ multiplex PCR; TCRdb's copy has only in-frame clones and lacks some. The sample gives 310,000 or so clones, approximately 8% of which show up once; approximately 0.47% is in the top ten. The sequenced sample was central memory CD4+ T cells from blood. These receptor sequences come from a woman between 18 and 29 years old in good health. Both conserved end residues are part of each CDR3. The D gene is left open where the match is weak. The listing skips clone size in some rows; elsewhere it reads once, few, many or a size class.

D: TRBD2; J: TRBJ2-7; size: few; V: TRBV18; DNA: TGTGCCAGCTCACCACATAGCGGGAGCCCCTACGAGCAGTACTTC; CDR3: CASSPHSGSPYEQYF
D: .; J: TRBJ2-5; size: few; V: TRBV7-2; DNA: TGTGCCAGCAGCTTAGTAGGGGGGGAGACCCAGTACTTC; CDR3: CASSLVGGETQYF
D: .; J: TRBJ1-1; size: few; V: TRBV7-9; DNA: TGTGCCAGCAGCTTAGGGTCGAGGTCCTACACGGGTGAAGCTTTCTTT; CDR3: CASSLGSRSYTGEAFF
D: .; J: TRBJ2-2; size: .; V: TRBV4-3; DNA: TGCGCCAGCAGCCAAGATCGGCTACACACCGGGGAGCTGTTTTTT; CDR3: CASSQDRLHTGELFF
D: .; J: TRBJ2-1; size: few; V: TRBV5-1; DNA: TGCGCCAGCAGCTTGGGGCATTCCAATAATGAGCAGTTCTTC; CDR3: CASSLGHSNNEQFF
D: .; J: TRBJ2-3; size: few; V: TRBV7-2; DNA: TGTGCCAGCAGCTTAGCCCATGGGCTAGATACGCAGTATTTT; CDR3: CASSLAHGLDTQYF
D: .; J: TRBJ2-5; size: few; V: TRBV6-6; DNA: TGTGCCAGCAGTTACTCGGTAGCCCGGGAGACCCAGTACTTC; CDR3: CASSYSVARETQYF
D: .; J: TRBJ2-3; size: few; V: TRBV9; DNA: TGTGCCAGCAGCCCGACTTTAAGACAGGCCGCTATAATGCAGTATTTT; CDR3: CASSPTLRQAAIMQYF
D: .; J: TRBJ2-3; size: few; V: TRBV5-1; DNA: TGCGCCAGCAGCCCGGCTAGCAGCACAGATACGCAGTATTTT; CDR3: CASSPASSTDTQYF
D: TRBD1; J: TRBJ2-7; size: .; V: TRBV2; DNA: TGTGCCAGCAACCAGGCTACAGGGGTCGAGCAGTACTTC; CDR3: CASNQATGVEQYF
D: .; J: TRBJ1-4; size: .; V: TRBV6-1; DNA: TGTGCCAGCAGCGCTACCTGGACGAATGAAAAACTGTTTTTT; CDR3: CASSATWTNEKLFF
D: .; J: TRBJ2-6; size: .; V: TRBV6-5; DNA: TGTGCCAGCAGTTACTCGGGGACCTCTGGGGCCAACGTCCTGACTTTC; CDR3: CASSYSGTSGANVLTF
D: TRBD1; J: TRBJ1-4; size: few; V: TRBV6-5; DNA: TGTGCCAGCAGGTTAGACGGGACAGGGAGAGGAAAACTGTTTTTT; CDR3: CASRLDGTGRGKLFF
D: .; J: TRBJ2-5; size: few; V: TRBV10-3; DNA: TGTGCCATCAGTGAGTCGAAGGAGACCCAGTACTTC; CDR3: CAISESKETQYF
D: .; J: TRBJ2-2; size: .; V: TRBV7-3; DNA: TGTGCCAGCAGCTTAACAGGGGGAACCGGGGAGCTGTTTTTT; CDR3: CASSLTGGTGELFF
D: TRBD2; J: TRBJ2-7; size: .; V: TRBV11-2; DNA: TGTGCCAGCAGCTTAGCCGGGACTAGTAACTACGAGCAGTACTTC; CDR3: CASSLAGTSNYEQYF
D: .; J: TRBJ1-1; size: .; V: TRBV29-1; DNA: TGCAGCGTTGATAGGGGATCCGAAGCTTTCTTT; CDR3: CSVDRGSEAFF
D: .; J: TRBJ2-5; size: few; V: TRBV5-6; DNA: TGTGCCAGCAGCCTACCCTCCCAGTACTTC; CDR3: CASSLPSQYF
D: TRBD2; J: TRBJ2-5; size: many; V: TRBV5-4; DNA: TGTGCCAGCAGCTCGGCGGGAGGTGTATTCGGGACCCAGTACTTC; CDR3: CASSSAGGVFGTQYF
D: .; J: TRBJ2-1; size: .; V: TRBV9; DNA: TGTGCCAGCAGCGCTGGGACAGGCGGGAAGCGGGATTACAATGAGCAGTTCTTC; CDR3: CASSAGTGGKRDYNEQFF
D: TRBD2; J: TRBJ2-3; size: .; V: TRBV7-2; DNA: TGTGCCAGCAGCCGATCATCGCGGGGGGTAGATACGCAGTATTTT; CDR3: CASSRSSRGVDTQYF
D: .; J: TRBJ1-1; size: few; V: TRBV29-1; DNA: TGCAGCGTTGACAGGGGAGGGACTGAAGCTTTCTTT; CDR3: CSVDRGGTEAFF
D: .; J: TRBJ2-3; size: few; V: TRBV28; DNA: TGTGCCAGCAGAAGAGCAGATACGCAGTATTTT; CDR3: CASRRADTQYF
D: .; J: TRBJ1-2; size: few; V: TRBV6-5; DNA: TGTGCCAGCAAAGATGGGGGCCTTGGCTACACCTTC; CDR3: CASKDGGLGYTF
D: .; J: TRBJ2-3; size: many; V: TRBV5-1; DNA: TGCGCCAGCAGCCTCTCGGGAGTGGGCGCAGATACGCAGTATTTT; CDR3: CASSLSGVGADTQYF
D: TRBD1; J: TRBJ2-2; size: few; V: TRBV9; DNA: TGTGCCAGCATTCGACAGGGGGCGCCTACCGGCGGTTCCGGGGAGCTGTTTTTT; CDR3: CASIRQGAPTGGSGELFF
D: .; J: TRBJ2-7; size: few; V: TRBV7-2; DNA: TGTGCCAGCAGCTCCCGGGGGAGTGCGAACGAGCAGTACTTC; CDR3: CASSSRGSANEQYF
D: TRBD2; J: TRBJ2-2; size: .; V: TRBV19; DNA: TGTGCCAGTAGTGCAGCGGGAGCCCGCACCGGGGAGCTGTTTTTT; CDR3: CASSAAGARTGELFF
D: .; J: TRBJ1-5; size: few; V: TRBV9; DNA: TGTGCCAGCAGCGTAGAAGGTGGGCCCCAGCATTTT; CDR3: CASSVEGGPQHF
D: TRBD2; J: TRBJ2-1; size: few; V: TRBV18; DNA: TGTGCCAGCTCACCAATGACTAGCGGGACACTTACGGACAATGAGCAGTTCTTC; CDR3: CASSPMTSGTLTDNEQFF
D: .; J: TRBJ1-2; size: few; V: TRBV28; DNA: TGTGCCAGCAGACCCACAGGGAACTATGGCTACACCTTC; CDR3: CASRPTGNYGYTF
D: .; J: TRBJ1-5; size: many; V: TRBV10-2; DNA: TGCGCCAGCAGTCTATCTATAAATCAGCCCCAGCATTTT; CDR3: CASSLSINQPQHF
D: .; J: TRBJ2-1; size: few; V: TRBV7-2; DNA: TGTGCCAGCAGCTTAGCACACAGCTCCTACAATGAGCAGTTCTTC; CDR3: CASSLAHSSYNEQFF
D: .; J: TRBJ2-7; size: .; V: TRBV29-1; DNA: TGCAGCGTTGTGGGGCAGGGCAGCTCCTACGAGCAGTACTTC; CDR3: CSVVGQGSSYEQYF
D: TRBD2; J: TRBJ2-4; size: many; V: TRBV29-1; DNA: TGCAGCGTTGTCCCGGGAGGGGCTGGGGCCAAAAACATTCAGTACTTC; CDR3: CSVVPGGAGAKNIQYF
D: .; J: TRBJ2-7; size: .; V: TRBV28; DNA: TGTGCCAGCCAGGAGAAGGGGTACTACGAGCAGTACTTC; CDR3: CASQEKGYYEQYF
D: TRBD1; J: TRBJ1-2; size: few; V: TRBV4-3; DNA: TGCGCCAGCAGCCAAGGACGACAGGGGAATGGCTACACCTTC; CDR3: CASSQGRQGNGYTF
D: TRBD2; J: TRBJ2-7; size: few; V: TRBV6-5; DNA: TGTGCCAGCAGGGGAGCGGGAGGTGGTTACGAGCAGTACTTC; CDR3: CASRGAGGGYEQYF
D: TRBD2; J: TRBJ2-1; size: few; V: TRBV10-3; DNA: TGTGCCATCAGTGAGCCGACCGGGACTAGCGGTCAGGAGCAGTTCTTC; CDR3: CAISEPTGTSGQEQFF
D: TRBD1; J: TRBJ1-4; size: few; V: TRBV14; DNA: TGTGCCAGCAGCCCTCGGACAGGTCCGGGAGAACTGTTTTTT; CDR3: CASSPRTGPGELFF
D: .; J: TRBJ2-7; size: few; V: TRBV7-8; DNA: TGTGCCAGCAGCTTAGCCGAGAACTCCTACGAGCAGTACTTC; CDR3: CASSLAENSYEQYF
D: TRBD2; J: TRBJ2-5; size: .; V: TRBV5-6; DNA: TGTGCCAGCAGCTTGGTATCGGGGGGCCAAGAGACCCAGTACTTC; CDR3: CASSLVSGGQETQYF
D: .; J: TRBJ1-2; size: few; V: TRBV14; DNA: TGTGCCAGCAGCCCTCGGGGTGGTGCGGGGGCCATCTATGGCTACACCTTC; CDR3: CASSPRGGAGAIYGYTF
D: TRBD2; J: TRBJ2-2; size: .; V: TRBV10-2; DNA: TGCGCCAGCACTAGCGGGACAAACACCGGGGAGCTGTTTTTT; CDR3: CASTSGTNTGELFF
D: .; J: TRBJ2-1; size: many; V: TRBV6-1; DNA: TGTGCCAGCAGCTATCCAGACAATGAGCAGTTCTTC; CDR3: CASSYPDNEQFF
D: .; J: TRBJ2-4; size: .; V: TRBV19; DNA: TGTGCCAGTAGTATATCCCAGGCCGGCAAAAACATTCAGTACTTC; CDR3: CASSISQAGKNIQYF
D: .; J: TRBJ1-3; size: .; V: TRBV27; DNA: TGTGCCAGCAGTAGACAGAGCCGTGGAAACACCATATATTTT; CDR3: CASSRQSRGNTIYF
D: .; J: TRBJ2-5; size: few; V: TRBV28; DNA: TGTGCCAGCAGTTTAACGTTCGCCGAGACCCAGTACTTC; CDR3: CASSLTFAETQYF
D: .; J: TRBJ2-7; size: few; V: TRBV18; DNA: TGTGCCAGCTCACCAGTTGGGAACTCCTACGAGCAGTACTTC; CDR3: CASSPVGNSYEQYF
D: .; J: TRBJ2-1; size: .; V: TRBV10-3; DNA: TGTGCCATCGCCTCCCAGGGATTGTGGGATGAGCAGTTCTTC; CDR3: CAIASQGLWDEQFF
D: .; J: TRBJ2-3; size: few; V: TRBV19; DNA: TGTGCCAGTAGCAAACAGGAGGCTTGGATAGATACGCAGTATTTT; CDR3: CASSKQEAWIDTQYF
D: TRBD1; J: TRBJ2-2; size: few; V: TRBV6-6; DNA: TGTGCCAGCACCCCAGGGGGCGGGGAGCTGTTTTTT; CDR3: CASTPGGGELFF
D: TRBD1; J: TRBJ2-7; size: many; V: TRBV28; DNA: TGTGCCAGCAGTTCCGGGACAGGGTGGCTTGACGAGCAGTACTTC; CDR3: CASSSGTGWLDEQYF
D: .; J: TRBJ2-1; size: .; V: TRBV7-6; DNA: TGTGCCAGCAGCCGGAGTCCAGGGAACAATGAGCAGTTCTTC; CDR3: CASSRSPGNNEQFF